The text below deals with one T cell receptor (beta chain). Antigen unknown. V was pared by 1 base and J by 7 bases, with 13 bases between. The germline CDR1 and CDR2 sequences are LGHNA and YSLEER. CDR3 length: 14 amino acids. This sample is part of a study of identical twins. Whole-study findings and limits: Insertions were reduced in abundant cord blood beta clonotypes but not in memory repertoires.

TCRdb fed the 5' RACE reads into MiXCR, producing one record per CDR3 protein. The sample records 470,000 or so distinct CDR3 sequences, 20% to 30% being singletons. The sample was also reused in another study, on T cells expressing NK-cell markers. That paper adds: The study found these clonotypes also leading the CD3+CD56-NKG2C+ fraction in a few donors.

The clonotype was recovered from a woman between 18 and 29 years old in good health. The sequenced sample was CD4+ T cells sorted from blood. The V and J genes are TRBV4-3 and TRBJ1-1; D call uncertain. The CDR3 protein is CASSQGKDWGEAFF. As DNA, the CDR3 is TGCGCCAGCAGCCAAGGGAAAGACTGGGGTGAAGCTTTCTTT.